This entry features one T cell receptor beta chain sequence. The data stem from a study of blood T cell repertoires in COVID-19. About the research overall: Some COVID-19 samples were acute and others convalescent; all came from the United States, Italy and Spain. PBMCs, B-cell-depleted T cells, or T cells were the source of the cDNA or gDNA that made up the material.

Trimming took 4 bases from V and 0 from J; bases not matched to a gene: 11. The CDR3 is 18 residues long. From germline, CDR1 is SNHLY and CDR2 FYNNEI. Per the authors' pipeline: Researchers report that nucleated cell counts were estimated from reference gene primer amplification. Here immunoSEQ multiplex PCR was the method, and the copy in TCRdb shows in-frame clones only, minus some. The V and J calls and clone size were taken over from that table, and D and trimming were inferred from the DNA. The repertoire consists of a few hundred thousand clones, with roughly 80% occurring once and the leading ten covering 5.1%.

The V gene is TRBV2, the J gene TRBJ2-1; 8 nucleotides align to TRBD2. This clonotype was obtained from a human donor in a cohort sampled during active COVID-19. Sequenced: peripheral blood. As DNA, the CDR3 is TGTGCCAGCAGTGCTACTAGCGGCCCCCGGAGCTCCTACAATGAGCAGTTCTTC. This codes for CASSATSGPRSSYNEQFF.